Below, 11 T cell receptor beta chains from the same sample are listed, as sequenced in a study of shared clonotypes between healthy human individuals. TCRdb's table, derived via immunoSEQ multiplex PCR, lists solely in-frame clones and lacks some. The repertoire consists of some 2,500,000 clones, with 93% occurring once and the leading ten covering about 0.38%. The sequencing sample was made of naive CD4+ T cells from PBMCs. Indicated subset: CD45RA+ positively selected. The origin of the receptors is a man aged 18 to 35 in good health. Some clones in this sample may be carry-over from other donors' samples.

V and J are TRBV19 and TRBJ1-1; the D gene is possibly TRBD1 (5 bases). V gave up 6 bases and J gave up 1 base, with 15 bases separating them. Germline-derived CDR1 and CDR2 are LNHDA and SQIVND (reference sequence). The CDR3 spans 15 residues. CDR3 DNA: TGTGCCAGTAGGATCCTAGGGGTCTGGAACACTGAAGCTTTCTTT. Its translation is CASRILGVWNTEAFF.

The chain couples TRBV18 to TRBJ2-5; the D gene is possibly TRBD1 (6 bases). The germline CDR1 and CDR2 sequences are KGHSH and LQKENI. V was pared by 2 bases and J by 3 bases, with 13 bases between. The CDR3 runs 15 residues. Here the CDR3 reads CASSPGGGIKETQYF. DNA for the CDR3: TGTGCCAGCTCACCAGGGGGCGGCATCAAAGAGACCCAGTACTTC. The full variable domain, its missing parts supplied by reference TRBV18 and TRBJ2-5, is NAGVMQNPRHLVRRRGQEARLRCSPMKGHSHVYWYRQLPEEGLKFMVYLQKENIIDESGMPKERFSAEFPKEGPSILRIQQVVRGDSAAYFCASSPGGGIKETQYFGPGTRLLVL.

The V call is TRBV5-1, the J call TRBJ2-7; D remains unclear. CDR3 length equals 13 residues. Trimming shortened V by 3 bases and J by 5 bases, and 12 bases separated the two germline ends. Germline V gives CDR1 SGHRS, CDR2 YFSETQ. In DNA form, the CDR3 reads TGCGCCAGCAGCTCCGGTGTGGCTGACGAGCAGTACTTC. This encodes CASSSGVADEQYF.

The V call is TRBV15, the J call TRBJ2-7; 8 nucleotides match TRBD1. V shed 3 bases and J 4 bases; nucleotides not matched to a gene: 5. Germline V lookup: CDR1 LNHNV, CDR2 YYDKDF (reference sequence). This CDR3 has 14 residues. CDR3: CATSSFRTGYEQYF. The DNA for the CDR3 is TGTGCCACCAGCAGCTTTAGGACAGGGTACGAGCAGTACTTC.

The CDR3 protein is CAWSVQGPGARSGNTIYF. DNA of the CDR3: TGTGCCTGGAGTGTACAGGGCCCCGGGGCCCGCTCTGGAAACACCATATATTTT. V gene TRBV30 combines with J gene TRBJ1-3, with a weak D call TRBD1 (6 bases). The CDR3 sequence is 18 residues long. CDR1 and CDR2 (germline): GTSNPN, SVGIG (reference sequence). Trimming took off 0 bases at V and 0 bases at J, with 18 bases between the two ends.

Note on this clone: The same CDR3 also results from other DNA sequences found in this sample. The rearrangement links TRBV9 to TRBJ2-2; 11 nucleotides align to TRBD2. The length of the CDR3 is 15 residues. The germline V gene has CDR1 SGDLS and CDR2 YYNGEE. V dropped 4 bases and J dropped 5; count of bases not matched to a gene: 4. CDR3 region: CASSLGTSGTGELFF. CDR3 nucleotide sequence: TGTGCCAGCAGCCTCGGGACTAGCGGAACCGGGGAGCTGTTTTTT. Supplemented by reference TRBV9 and TRBJ2-2, the full variable domain reads DSGVTQTPKHLITATGQRVTLRCSPRSGDLSVYWYQQSLDQGLQFLIQYYNGEERAKGNILERFSAQQFPDLHSELNLSSLELGDSALYFCASSLGTSGTGELFFGEGSRLTVL.

V gene TRBV5-1 combines with J gene TRBJ2-5; 9 bases map to TRBD2. CDR3 length: 14 amino acids. Germline values: CDR1 SGHRS, CDR2 YFSETQ. The trim removed 3 bases at V and 5 bases at J, leaving 5 bases unmatched. The CDR3 reads CASSWGTSPETQYF. CDR3 in DNA: TGCGCCAGCAGCTGGGGGACTAGCCCTGAGACCCAGTACTTC.

The chain carries TRBV28 and TRBJ1-1, with TRBD1 as a possible D gene (6 bases). V dropped 5 bases and J dropped 4 bases, with 32 bases sitting between them. Germline lookup yields CDR1 MDHEN and CDR2 SYDVKM. The CDR3 is made up of 20 amino acids. CDR3 DNA: TGTGCCAGCAGTCTGGCACGACTGGGGGGGGAACAGGGCCCGGGCACTGAAGCTTTCTTT. Protein: CASSLARLGGEQGPGTEAFF.

The rearrangement links TRBV9 to TRBJ2-7; D remains ambiguous. The germline V and J ends were trimmed by 0 bases and 6 bases, with 10 bases remaining between them. CDR1 is SGDLS and CDR2 is YYNGEE in the germline V gene. The CDR3 is 13 residues long. As DNA, the CDR3 is TGTGCCAGCAGCGTAGGCACAGTCGGCGAGCAGTACTTC. It codes for CASSVGTVGEQYF.

The sample holds a few counts of this clone. This same CDR3 is encoded by further DNA sequences in the sample. The gene calls are TRBV7-3 and TRBJ1-1; D is perhaps TRBD1 (5 bases). Trimming pared 3 bases from V and 4 bases from J, leaving 9 bases between. The CDR3 length is 13 residues. CDR1 SGHTA and CDR2 FQGTGA come from the germline V gene. The CDR3 nucleotides are TGTGCCAGCAGCTTTAGGCAGGGCACTGAAGCTTTCTTT. Amino acids: CASSFRQGTEAFF.

This clone was picked up a small number of times. This chain links TRBV21-1 with TRBJ1-1; TRBD1 is taken as the D call from the table, unchecked against the DNA. TRBV21-1 is listed as a pseudogene. This CDR3 has 15 amino acids. The DNA for the CDR3 is TGTGCCAGCACACCCCGAGACAGGGAGAACACTGAAGCTTTCTTT. Encoded protein: CASTPRDRENTEAFF.